The entry below gives a single T cell receptor (beta chain) sequence along with its context. This clone was detected once. Its antigen remains undetermined. Base qualities are not at hand, and no much larger clone is one base apart. This sample is part of a study of cytomegalovirus exposure and HLA in healthy donors (dated by TCRdb to about 2017). About the investigation overall: An earlier analysis of some 620 of the donors reported approximately 260 Gb of sequence data and around 100 million unique TCR beta sequences obtained from around 190 million T cells. About 280 gigabases of sequencing data and approximately 91 million unique TCR sequences made up an early release that covered 500 to 650 HLA-typed donors. Of the approximately 400 genotyped donors, approximately 80% fell in the genetic ancestry cluster associated with self-reported Caucasian donors. The aim of the study was to test whether cataloging public T cell receptors could identify signatures of past pathogen exposure. The study profiled the T cell repertoires of about 720 subjects by immunosequencing and related them to cytomegalovirus serostatus. Besides the first cohort of approximately 670 subjects, a separate validation cohort made up of 120 different subjects was used. To predict cytomegalovirus infection status, the study combined high-throughput TCR immunosequencing, statistical association of individual TCRs with disease status, and machine learning. A later analysis re-analyzed previously published TCR beta repertoires from 666 donors and added high-resolution HLA genotyping to study TCR occurrence patterns. Rather than using new phenotypic data, the later analysis identified candidate immune exposures from TCR beta sequences and from how often those sequences occurred across donors. An earlier analysis of 587 of the donors applied high-throughput TCR beta sequencing to assess whether each TCR beta V gene segment acted as functional or pseudogenic. Donor age, sex, ethnicity and CMV serostatus were compiled together with the repertoire data. Genome-wide SNP genotypes for about 65% of the 666 donors were used in a later genetic analysis, which treated that subset as a discovery cohort. All discovery cohort repertoires had been generated on a single sequencing platform. HLA typing included class I and class II loci at four-digit resolution. Typing coverage differed by locus: A, B, C, DRB1 and DQB1 were typed in about 620-640 donors, DQA1 in 522, DPA1 in approximately 600, and DPB1 in approximately 450. About 5 DR-DQ haplotypes were handled as single units for association and clustering, since linkage in the cohort was strong. Across some 400 genotyped donors of the cohort, an average of roughly 230,000 unique TCR beta nucleotide sequences per donor were sequenced, and around 19% of those sequences were non-productive.

Libraries were built with the immunoSEQ multiplex PCR assay. A mixture of 60 forward primers for TCR Vbeta segments and 13 reverse primers for TCR Jbeta segments was used in the multiplex PCR. A multiplex PCR assay on genomic DNA amplified the CDR3 region of rearranged TCR beta genes. The Illumina HiSeq System was used to sequence the amplified TCR beta libraries as 87-base-pair reads. In the paper's pipeline: A later analysis counted about 80 million unique TCR beta chains across the 550 to 750 repertoires, and 10 million to 11 million of these chains were shared by at least two donors. Raw reads were error-corrected and collapsed into unique sequences by a nearest-neighbor algorithm in which closely related sequences were merged to remove PCR and sequencing errors. Alignment of CDR3 sequences to IMGT reference sequences was used to assign V, D and J gene segments. For a sequence to be retained, a match of at least six nucleotides was required to both a V gene segment and a J gene segment. A rearrangement was called productive if the CDR3 had no stop codons and remained in frame with V and J, and every other rearrangement was called non-productive. CDR3 was defined according to IMGT convention as the region running from the second conserved V-encoded cysteine to the conserved J-encoded phenylalanine. In an earlier analysis of 550 to 650 of the donors, sequences lacking an unambiguous match to a single V gene segment were excluded. In an earlier analysis of about 590 of the donors, a V segment was called functional when productive rearrangements were above 56.7%, and segregating when the standard deviation between donors exceeded 5%. A statistical classification framework was developed to diagnose cytomegalovirus status using the catalog of TCR beta chain sequences. In a later analysis, V and J genes were assigned by comparing TCR nucleotide sequences against IMGT/GENE-DB human TR gene sequences. A later analysis assigned CDR3 sequences and most-parsimonious VDJ recombination scenarios with the TCRdist pipeline. In a later analysis, each TCR beta chain was defined by its CDR3 amino acid sequence together with its V-gene family, and reads lacking a unique V-gene family were excluded. To address suspected cross-contamination and a sequencing artifact, a later analysis removed around 600 highly shared, low-generation-probability nucleotide sequences. In a later analysis, a clonal expansion index for each public chain was calculated from normalized within-repertoire ranks of inferred template counts. In a later analysis, generation probabilities were computed using a VDJ recombination model fitted to out-of-frame rearrangements, and the results were checked against IGoR. In a later analysis, TCR-TCR, TCR-HLA and TCR-CMV co-occurrence was scored with hypergeometric tests, and a repertoire-size bias correction was applied to TCR pairs. False discovery rates were estimated in a later analysis by permuting HLA or CMV assignments 20 times. In a later analysis, co-occurring TCRs were grouped using DBSCAN, with TCRdist sequence similarity added in when clustering inside HLA-allele-positive subsets. Repertoires with fewer than 30,000 or more than 120,000 public chains, plus five repertoires with anomalous nucleotide sharing, were excluded from co-occurrence clustering. Entries here come from immuneACCESS through TCRdb and include only in-frame sequences with V and J called. Some clones fail to appear in such tables; in the studies checked, an unresolved V gene covers under half of the shortfall, and the cause of the remainder is unknown. The V and J calls and clone size come from that table; D and trimming were worked out from the DNA. The sample table contains approximately 120,000 clones; only one count was recorded for about 80% of them. Of the sample, around 12% falls within the top ten clones.

In total, roughly 710 healthy bone marrow donors made up the cohort. At the time of sampling, all cohort members were nominally healthy, though unrecorded immune exposures were likely present. The donor tested CMV seropositive, placing the donor among the approximately 290 seropositive members of the cohort. A peripheral blood sample was collected from each donor, and TCR beta sequencing was performed on peripheral blood mononuclear cells. Genomic DNA extraction from the blood cell samples was performed with the Qiagen DNeasy Blood Extraction Kit. The CDR1 and CDR2 encoded by the germline V gene (reference sequence) are SGHNT and YYREEE. The CDR3, from cysteine to phenylalanine, totals 16 residues. The only DNA kept is the CDR3, 48 bases in frame from the first base. V is clipped by 5 bases and J by 5 bases, and the sequence between their germline boundaries is 21 bases long. Study-wide findings and limitations: The study listed 150 to 200 TCR beta chains as associated with cytomegalovirus. Compared with equally common non-associated chains, HLA-associated TCR beta chains in a later analysis were more clonally expanded and had lower generation probabilities. Because counts were too low, roughly 17 rarely observed V segments, including chromosome 9 orphons, were left out of the earlier analysis of 500 to 750 of the donors. Presence/absence analyses assumed roughly uniform sequencing depth across donors, an assumption that may not hold. A further reported finding was that TCR beta sequences accurately predicted the HLA-A and HLA-B alleles for most subjects in the first cohort. The classifier was reported to diagnose cytomegalovirus status with high specificity and sensitivity in both the original cohort and the validation cohort. CMV serostatus was the only immune exposure information available for the cohort. Broadly in line with IMGT annotations, most TCR beta V segments showed up in productive rearrangements about 90% or about 30% of the time in an earlier analysis of 587 of the donors. Specific HLA alleles were associated with over 15,000 TCR beta sequences at a false discovery rate of 0.05 in a later analysis. When HLA alleles, especially DR and DQ, strongly co-occurred, TCR associations were difficult to assign to individual alleles. According to the authors, the approach could potentially be generalized to other disease states and immunological phenotypes. The 87-base-pair reads could not distinguish some IMGT-functional V segments, including TRBV6-2 and TRBV6-3, so those segments were excluded. In a later analysis, most CMV-associated TCR beta chains were found to appear HLA-restricted, with HLA associations seemingly driven largely by CMV exposure. A later genetic analysis associated a missense DCLRE1C variant with V-gene and J-gene trimming of TCR beta chains, and an independent cohort replicated the association. In a later analysis, TCR association rates were found to vary across HLA loci, with the most associated TCRs seen for DRB1 alleles and the fewest for HLA-C alleles. Linkage disequilibrium might explain the correlated functional status among segregating V segments, but an unknown experimental factor could not be ruled out. In vitro tests confirmed that a few of the cytomegalovirus-associated TCR beta chains recognize cytomegalovirus antigens. A cluster of highly shared sequence variants was judged likely to represent a technical artifact of the sequencing pipeline. This cohort had only TCR beta chains sequenced, and the lack of alpha or paired-chain data limited which features could be detected. According to a later analysis, parvovirus B19, influenza, CMV and Epstein-Barr virus appeared linked to several top co-occurrence clusters. Because HLA typing was unavailable for some donors at each locus, only the typed subset was used in association tests. Most TCR sequences were observed very rarely across donors, whereas some public TCRs were present in many individuals. Compared with the roughly 700-donor mean, donors in an Asian-associated ancestry cluster had fewer N-insertions in productive TCRs, according to a later genetic analysis.

Here the chain combines TRBV5-4 and TRBJ2-3; perhaps TRBD2 is the D gene, with 7 bases matching. This TCR was sampled from a woman in her 40s in good health and CMV-seropositive. Specimen: PBMCs. The DNA sequence follows: TGTGCCAGCAGTTCTCGAGGGGGGGCCTCCCTAGATACGCAGTATTTT. It encodes CASSSRGGASLDTQYF.